The clone carrying this T cell receptor (beta chain) was seen a single time. Sample time point: neoterminal ileum biopsy at postoperative endoscopy, about 6 months after surgery. With 0 bases removed from V and 13 bases from J, the gap between germline ends came to 13 bases. This CDR3 spans 13 amino acids. Germline CDR1 is MGHRA and CDR2 is YSYEKL. This sample was included in a study of T cell repertoires in ileal Crohn's disease. The assay was immunoSEQ multiplex PCR, and TCRdb's table has in-frame clones only and misses some. The sample includes fewer than 15,000 clones, about 82% of them seen just once.

The sequenced sample consisted of ileal tissue. The receptor comes from an adult with Crohn's disease. V usage is TRBV4-1 and J usage is TRBJ2-1, with D unresolved. CDR3 protein: CASSQDINRRQFF. The CDR3 DNA is TGCGCCAGCAGCCAAGATATCAACCGGAGACAGTTCTTC.